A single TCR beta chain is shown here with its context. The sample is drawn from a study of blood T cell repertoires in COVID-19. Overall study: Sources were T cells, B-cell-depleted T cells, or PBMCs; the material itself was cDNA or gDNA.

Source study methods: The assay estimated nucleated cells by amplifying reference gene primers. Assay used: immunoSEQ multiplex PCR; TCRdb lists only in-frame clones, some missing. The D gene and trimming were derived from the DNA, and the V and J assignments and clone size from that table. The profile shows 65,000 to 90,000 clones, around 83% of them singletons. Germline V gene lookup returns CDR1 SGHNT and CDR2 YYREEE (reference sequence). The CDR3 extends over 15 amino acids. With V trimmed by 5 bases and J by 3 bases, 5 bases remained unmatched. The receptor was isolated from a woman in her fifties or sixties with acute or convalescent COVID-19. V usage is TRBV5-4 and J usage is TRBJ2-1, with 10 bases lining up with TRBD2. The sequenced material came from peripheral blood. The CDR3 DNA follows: TGTGCCAGCAGAAAAACTAGCGGGGACTACAATGAGCAGTTCTTC. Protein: CASRKTSGDYNEQFF.